The 2 T cell receptor beta chains below were found in one sample sequenced in a study of TIL therapy for anti-PD-1-resistant metastatic lung cancer. The immunoSEQ assay was v3. Only in-frame clones appear in the TCRdb table, and some are missing; sequencing was by immunoSEQ multiplex PCR. The table has 95,000 or so clones, 65% seen once. The time point was: pre-treatment sample, taken before nivolumab and TIL therapy. Most excised metastases sampled were pleural nodules or supraclavicular lymph nodes. Sequencing was performed on tumor tissue, taken at baseline. The receptor set was obtained from a person aged 25 to 85 with non-small cell lung cancer.

The table lists this clone with a count of one. The gene calls are TRBV19 and TRBJ1-5, with 7 nucleotides matching TRBD1. The junction had 19 bases not matched to a gene; V was cut back by 1 base and J by 7 bases. The germline CDR1 and CDR2 sequences are LNHDA and SQIVND (reference sequence). The CDR3 length is 19 residues. DNA of the CDR3: TGTGCCAGTAGTATAGTAGAGGGGGCTAGGGGACCGGTTAAGCAGCCCCAGCATTTT. This codes for CASSIVEGARGPVKQPQHF.

This clone showed up just once. The chain recombines TRBV5-1 with TRBJ2-2; no clear D gene. Trimming removed 0 bases at V and 2 bases at J, with 8 bases between. The CDR3 length is 15 residues. Germline lookup yields CDR1 SGHRS and CDR2 YFSETQ. The DNA of the CDR3 is TGCGCCAGCAGCTTGGTTATGGGTAACACCGGGGAGCTGTTTTTT. This codes for CASSLVMGNTGELFF. Full variable domain (rest looked up from reference TRBV5-1 and TRBJ2-2): KAGVTQTPRYLIKTRGQQVTLSCSPISGHRSVSWYQQTPGQGLQFLFEYFSETQRNKGNFPGRFSGRQFSNSRSEMNVSTLELGDSALYLCASSLVMGNTGELFFGEGSRLTVL.